This T cell receptor beta chain was found in a study of CD8+ T cells in alopecia areata. Sequencing relied on a cDNA template that was reverse transcribed from extracted RNA. Repertoires were generated with immunoSEQ multiplex PCR, while TCRdb's copy carries only in-frame clones and drops some. The repertoire has around 120,000 clones, 50% to 55% of them found once; the top ten carry roughly 0.5%. Looked up from germline, CDR1 is MNHEY and CDR2 is SVGAGI. After removal of 1 base from V and 1 base from J, the junction contained 1 base not matched to a gene. The CDR3 spans 15 residues. Treatment: oral pan-JAK inhibitor, 5-10 mg twice daily.

The chain carries TRBV6-5 and TRBJ1-5, with 7 nucleotides matching TRBD1. The sample was CD4+ T cells sorted from blood, taken at week 4, from a patient treated with tofacitinib. The sequence came from a human donor with alopecia areata. The CDR3 region is CASSYYRGSNQPQHF. Here the CDR3 DNA reads TGTGCCAGCAGTTACTACAGGGGAAGCAATCAGCCCCAGCATTTT.